These T cell receptor beta chains were read from a single sample in a study of blood T cell repertoires in COVID-19. Some clones are missing from TCRdb's copy, which holds only in-frame ones; the method was immunoSEQ multiplex PCR. The sample carries about 75,000 clones, less than 90% recorded once. Sequencing input: peripheral blood. These receptors were collected from an elderly man with COVID-19, enrolled during active disease. The CDR3 runs from the conserved cysteine through the conserved F or W. The D gene is left open where the match is weak. Some rows have no size entry. The others give once, few or many, or a class for an expanded clone.

clone_size d_call j_call cdr3_length v_call cdr3_nt cdr3_aa
NA NA TRBJ2-5 16 TRBV7-3 TGTGCCAGCAGCTTAGGAGGGGACTCCTTTCAAGAGACCCAGTACTTC CASSLGGDSFQETQYF
NA NA TRBJ1-4 14 TRBV9 TGTGCCAGCAGCGTAGGAGCGACTAATGAAAAACTGTTTTTT CASSVGATNEKLFF
NA NA TRBJ2-1 15 TRBV7-9 TGTGCCAGCAGCCCCGGGACTCCAAGTTACAATGAGCAGTTCTTC CASSPGTPSYNEQFF
NA NA TRBJ1-4 16 TRBV7-9 TGTGCCAGCAGCTTAGCGGGACTCCGGGGTAATGAAAAACTGTTTTTT CASSLAGLRGNEKLFF
NA NA TRBJ1-5 17 TRBV7-8 TGTGCCAGCAGCTTGGGGGCGGCCTTTTATAGCAATCAGCCCCAGCATTTT CASSLGAAFYSNQPQHF
NA NA TRBJ1-2 14 TRBV9 TGTGCCAGCAGCGTAGCTCGGGCAGGGGATGGCTACACCTTC CASSVARAGDGYTF
once NA TRBJ2-3 12 TRBV2 TGTGCCAGCAGTGGTCTCCGGGATACGCAGTATTTT CASSGLRDTQYF
NA TRBD1 TRBJ2-3 15 TRBV7-9 TGTGCCAGCAGCTCAGGACAGGGGGCGGCAGATACGCAGTATTTT CASSSGQGAADTQYF
NA NA TRBJ1-2 12 TRBV6-5 TGTGCCAGCAGTTACCGAGGGGGTGGCTACACCTTC CASSYRGGGYTF
NA NA TRBJ1-6 15 TRBV6-5 TGTGCCAGCAGTTCTGACATCTCCTATAATTCACCCCTCCACTTT CASSSDISYNSPLHF
NA NA TRBJ2-4 21 TRBV5-1 TGCGCCAGCAGCGTTTATCAACCGGGATCCTCGGTTGAAGCAGCCAAAAACATTCAGTACTTC CASSVYQPGSSVEAAKNIQYF
NA NA TRBJ2-7 17 TRBV3-1/TRBV3-2 TGTGCCAGCAGCCAAGACGCCGGTTTGGGGGGTAAGGGCGAGCAGTACTTC CASSQDAGLGGKGEQYF
NA NA TRBJ2-6 18 TRBV4-3 TGCGCCAGCAGCCAAGAGACACAGGGTTATTCTGGGGCCAACGTCCTGACTTTC CASSQETQGYSGANVLTF
NA TRBD1 TRBJ1-5 13 TRBV6-6 TGTGCCAGCAGGCTAACAGGGGATCAGCCCCAGCATTTT CASRLTGDQPQHF
NA NA TRBJ2-1 14 TRBV2 TGTGCCAGCAGTGTGTTAGGGGTCGACAATGAGCAGTTCTTC CASSVLGVDNEQFF
NA TRBD1 TRBJ1-2 12 TRBV6-5 TGTGCCAGCAATACAGGGGGTTTGGGCTACACCTTC CASNTGGLGYTF
NA NA TRBJ2-3 13 TRBV7-9 TGTGCCAGCAGCTTAAAAGCTCCAGATACGCAGTATTTT CASSLKAPDTQYF
NA TRBD1 TRBJ2-5 16 TRBV4-2 TGTGCCAGCAGCCAAGATTTGCAGGGGGCGAAGGAGACCCAGTACTTC CASSQDLQGAKETQYF
NA TRBD2 TRBJ2-5 19 TRBV5-1 TGCGCCAGCAGCTTGAAAGGGGTACAGGGAACGGGACTAGCGAAGACCCAGTACTTC CASSLKGVQGTGLAKTQYF
NA NA TRBJ1-4 14 TRBV5-1 TGCGCCAGCAGCGAGACAGTACTTAATGAAAAACTGTTTTTT CASSETVLNEKLFF
NA NA TRBJ2-1 14 TRBV7-9 TGTGCCAGCACCGCGGGGGCGGCCTACAATGAGCAGTTCTTC CASTAGAAYNEQFF
NA TRBD1 TRBJ1-6 16 TRBV18 TGTGCCAGCTCACAATACGGACAGGGAAATAATTCACCCCTCCACTTT CASSQYGQGNNSPLHF
NA NA TRBJ2-5 13 TRBV2 TGTGCCAGCAGTGGGGGGCGGCGGGAGACCCAGTACTTC CASSGGRRETQYF
NA NA TRBJ2-6 15 TRBV6-2/TRBV6-3 TGTGCCAGCAGTTACGGCGGCTCTGGGGCCAACGTCCTGACTTTC CASSYGGSGANVLTF
NA TRBD2 TRBJ2-3 14 TRBV10-3 TGTGCCATCAGTGATGGGGTAGCGGGAGATACGCAGTATTTT CAISDGVAGDTQYF
NA NA TRBJ1-1 13 TRBV2 TGTGCCAGCAGGATGACAGGCCTAGACGCAGCTTTCTTT CASRMTGLDAAFF
NA TRBD1 TRBJ1-1 15 TRBV18 TGTGCCAGCTCACCATGGACAGGTTCCAACACTGAAGCTTTCTTT CASSPWTGSNTEAFF
once NA TRBJ2-7 14 TRBV6-5 TGTGCCAGCAGTTTCTTCGGCAGGGGAGGGGAGCAGTACTTC CASSFFGRGGEQYF
once NA TRBJ1-3 16 TRBV5-1 TGCGCCAGCAGCCCGGACAGAGGCTTCTCTGGAAACACCATATATTTT CASSPDRGFSGNTIYF
NA TRBD1 TRBJ1-5 17 TRBV4-1 TGCGCCAGCAGACGCAGCCCAACAGGGGAAGGCAATCAGCCCCAGCATTTT CASRRSPTGEGNQPQHF
NA NA TRBJ1-6 15 TRBV7-9 TGTGCCAGCAGCTTAGAGAGGTCCTTCTGGGCACCCCTCCACTTT CASSLERSFWAPLHF
NA NA TRBJ1-4 13 TRBV5-4 TGTGCCAGCAGCCTGGGAGCTAATGAAAAACTGTTTTTT CASSLGANEKLFF
NA NA TRBJ1-5 14 TRBV6-5 TGTGCCAGCAGCCCAGACAGTTCCAATCAGCCCCAGCATTTT CASSPDSSNQPQHF
NA NA TRBJ1-4 14 TRBV18 TGTGCCAGCTCACCTCTTGCAACTAATGAAAAACTGTTTTTT CASSPLATNEKLFF
NA NA TRBJ1-1 17 TRBV5-1 TGCGCCAGCAGCTTGGTTGGAAACCGGGCGGGGAACACTGAAGCTTTCTTT CASSLVGNRAGNTEAFF
NA TRBD2 TRBJ2-3 17 TRBV3-1/TRBV3-2 TGTGCCAGCAGCCAAACTCGGACTAGCCTGACAGGAGATACGCAGTATTTT CASSQTRTSLTGDTQYF
NA TRBD1 TRBJ1-5 16 TRBV12-5 TGTGCTAGTGGTTCAGGGTCAGGGGGCCTCCAACAGCCCCAGCATTTT CASGSGSGGLQQPQHF
NA NA TRBJ1-4 15 TRBV19 TGTGCCAGTAGTATAGGACAGGCAACTAATGAAAAACTGTTTTTT CASSIGQATNEKLFF
NA NA TRBJ1-4 14 TRBV6-6 TGTGCCAGTAGGACGGAGGCAACTAATGAAAAACTGTTTTTT CASRTEATNEKLFF
few TRBD1 TRBJ1-1 13 TRBV3-1/TRBV3-2 TGTGCCAGCAGCGATTGGGCAGGGGGCTGGGCTTTCTTT CASSDWAGGWAFF
once NA TRBJ1-2 14 TRBV6-1 TGTGCCAGCAGTGAAGGAGTCCGCGACTATGGCTACACCTTC CASSEGVRDYGYTF
NA NA TRBJ1-6 11 TRBV6-5 TGTGCCAGCAGAAGAGGAGCTCACGTCCACTTT CASRRGAHVHF
NA TRBD1 TRBJ2-3 18 TRBV12-5 TGTGCTAGTGGTTTGGATTTCCGGGACAGGGGAACTACAGATACGCAGTATTTT CASGLDFRDRGTTDTQYF
few NA TRBJ1-6 14 TRBV6-5 TGTGCCAGCAGTTACTTAGACAGGTTACCACCCCTCCACTTT CASSYLDRLPPLHF
NA TRBD1 TRBJ1-3 15 TRBV19 TGTGCCAGTAAGCGACAGGGGCCGCAAGGAGACACCATATATTTT CASKRQGPQGDTIYF
NA NA TRBJ1-1 13 TRBV3-1/TRBV3-2 TGTGCCAGCAGCCTACAGGGAAGCACTGAAGCTTTCTTT CASSLQGSTEAFF
NA NA TRBJ2-1 12 TRBV7-2 TGTGCCAGCAGCTTAGCTGCCCAGAAGCAGTTCTTC CASSLAAQKQFF
NA TRBD2 TRBJ2-3 15 TRBV28 TGTGCCAGCAGTTTAAGCGGGGGGTACACAGATACGCAGTATTTT CASSLSGGYTDTQYF
few TRBD1 TRBJ1-1 14 TRBV7-2 TGTGCCAGCAGCTTAGGACAGGGCTACACTGAAGCTTTCTTT CASSLGQGYTEAFF